This T cell receptor beta chain came from a study of blood T cell repertoires in COVID-19. Study-level background: Spain, Italy and the United States supplied samples that represented acute and convalescent COVID-19. Sources were T cells, B-cell-depleted T cells, or PBMCs; the material itself was cDNA or gDNA.

The method was immunoSEQ multiplex PCR; TCRdb's version includes in-frame clones alone and lacks a portion of them. There are around 24,000 clones in the sample; 75% to 90% occur only once, and roughly 60% lies in the top ten. Sequences were obtained from peripheral blood. The origin of this receptor is an elderly woman with acute or convalescent COVID-19.

The CDR3 protein is CASSWRTGKNIQYF. The CDR3 bases are TGTGCCAGCAGCTGGAGGACAGGGAAAAACATTCAGTACTTC. The chain is built from TRBV13 and TRBJ2-4; 8 nucleotides match TRBD1. V was pared by 4 bases and J by 4 bases, with 3 bases of the junction left unmatched. Germline CDR1 reads PRHDT; CDR2 reads FYEKMQ (reference sequence). The CDR3 covers 14 residues. The full variable domain, its missing parts supplied by reference TRBV13 and TRBJ2-4, is AAGVIQSPRHLIKEKRETATLKCYPIPRHDTVYWYQQGPGQDPQFLISFYEKMQSDKGSIPDRFSAQQFSDYHSELNMSSLELGDSALYFCASSWRTGKNIQYFGAGTRLSVL.